The 19 T cell receptor beta chains given below trace back to one sample, sequenced in a study of blood T cell repertoires in COVID-19. Method: immunoSEQ multiplex PCR; TCRdb's copy keeps in-frame clones and lacks some. The sample lists roughly 200,000 clones, 85% to 90% occurring once. The sequenced material came from peripheral blood. The receptors stem from a man aged 60-69 years who had recovered from COVID-19.

The chain carries TRBV14 and TRBJ2-7; tentatively, D is TRBD1 (5 bases). There are 15 residues in the CDR3. Germline assignment: CDR1 SGHDN and CDR2 FVKESK. V dropped 3 bases and J dropped 0 bases, with 12 bases sitting between them. The CDR3: CASSQRQMSSYEQYF. The CDR3 nucleotides are TGTGCCAGCAGCCAGAGACAGATGAGCTCCTACGAGCAGTACTTC.

The gene calls are TRBV5-6 and TRBJ1-4; D is uncertain. The V end lost 6 bases, the J end lost 1 base, and 10 bases lay between the germline ends. The CDR3 spans 14 residues. Germline CDR1 is SGHDT and CDR2 is YYEEEE. CDR3 amino acids: CASTSGGTNEKLFF. Here the CDR3 DNA reads TGTGCCAGCACCTCGGGAGGAACTAATGAAAAACTGTTTTTT.

The rearrangement links TRBV23-1 to TRBJ2-7, with a possible D match to TRBD2 (6 bases). TRBV23-1 is reported as an ORF; its role is uncertain. The CDR3 is made up of 16 amino acids. The V end was cut by 2 bases, the J end by 1 base, with 15 bases between. The CDR3 nucleotides read TGCGCCAGCAGTCAAAAAGGTCCAGCGGGTTCCTACGAGCAGTACTTC. Translation gives CASSQKGPAGSYEQYF.

V gene TRBV18 combines with J gene TRBJ1-1; D not certain. Germline V gives CDR1 KGHSH, CDR2 LQKENI. The CDR3 is 14 residues long. V dropped 0 bases and J dropped 3 bases, with 8 bases sitting between them. CDR3 nucleotide sequence: TGTGCCAGCTCACCACCAACGCGGTACACTGAAGCTTTCTTT. Amino acids: CASSPPTRYTEAFF.

The chain carries TRBV7-2 and TRBJ2-1, with a weak D call TRBD2 (6 bases). Trimming took 6 bases from V and 1 from J, leaving 13 bases between them. Looked up from germline, CDR1 is SGHTA and CDR2 is FQGNSA. The CDR3 runs to 15 residues. Written as DNA, the CDR3 is TGTGCCAGCAGGGGGGGATTAGAGTCCTACAATGAGCAGTTCTTC. Protein product: CASRGGLESYNEQFF.

This clone appeared once. The chain links TRBV28 to TRBJ2-5, with 7 bases aligning to TRBD1. This CDR3 has 14 residues. Germline V CDR1 and CDR2: MDHEN, SYDVKM. V lost 7 bases and J lost 5; bases outside the gene matches: 10. CDR3 in amino acids: CASIPRGGGETQYF. DNA of the CDR3: TGTGCCAGCATCCCCAGAGGGGGCGGGGAGACCCAGTACTTC.

This clone was seen a single time. The genes are TRBV28 and TRBJ1-5; D ambiguous. This CDR3 has 14 amino acids. From germline, CDR1 is MDHEN and CDR2 SYDVKM. The germline V and J ends were trimmed by 6 bases and 0 bases, with 9 bases remaining between them. The CDR3 sequence is CASRVGTSNQPQHF. The DNA for the CDR3 is TGTGCCAGCAGAGTGGGCACTAGCAATCAGCCCCAGCATTTT.

The CDR3 loop is CASSPQELWDRGLYEQYF. CDR3 nucleotide sequence: TGTGCCAGCTCACCACAGGAACTCTGGGACAGGGGGCTCTACGAGCAGTACTTC. V is TRBV18 and J is TRBJ2-7, with 12 bases aligning to TRBD1. The junction had 10 bases not matched to a gene; V was cut back by 1 base and J by 3 bases. In germline, CDR1 is KGHSH, CDR2 LQKENI. The CDR3 totals 18 residues.

The V and J genes are TRBV29-1 and TRBJ2-1, with TRBD2 matching over 12 bases. CDR3 length: 15 amino acids. Per germline, CDR1 SQVTM and CDR2 ANQGSEA. J lost 2 bases, V lost 7 bases, and 6 bases had no gene match. As DNA, the CDR3 is TGCAGCGCGACTAGCGGGAGTCTCGCCTACAATGAGCAGTTCTTC. Translating gives CSATSGSLAYNEQFF.

The gene calls are TRBV5-1 and TRBJ1-5, with D maybe TRBD1 (5 bases). The CDR3 is 13 residues long. V shed 5 bases and J shed 7 bases, with 13 bases lying between them. CDR1 is SGHRS and CDR2 is YFSETQ in the germline V gene. CDR3 protein: CASSVEGNQPQHF. CDR3 sequence (DNA): TGCGCCAGCAGTGTGGAGGGGAACCAGCCCCAGCATTTT.

The CDR3 DNA is TGTGCCAGCAGCTTATATAGCGGAGACACTTCTGGGGCCAACGTCCTGACTTTC. Protein product: CASSLYSGDTSGANVLTF. This sequence joins TRBV7-9 and TRBJ2-6; possible D gene TRBD2, 6 bases. Germline-derived CDR1 and CDR2 are SEHNR and FQNEAQ (reference sequence). V was shortened by 2 bases and J by 1 base, with 15 bases between the two germline ends. This CDR3 has 18 amino acids.

The CDR3 DNA is TGTGCCAGCAGTTACTCGAGGCAAGGATCTAATCAGCCCCAGCATTTT. It codes for CASSYSRQGSNQPQHF. The chain couples TRBV6-5 to TRBJ1-5; D call uncertain. In germline, CDR1 is MNHEY, CDR2 SVGAGI. CDR3 length: 16 residues. With 0 bases removed from V and 4 bases from J, the gap between germline ends came to 13 bases.

This rearrangement joins TRBV5-1 to TRBJ2-7, with 8 bases identical to TRBD2. Germline lookup yields CDR1 SGHRS and CDR2 YFSETQ. The CDR3 runs 14 residues. The V and J ends lost 7 bases and 6 bases, in that order; junction bases with no gene match: 12. DNA for the CDR3: TGCGCCAGCTCCCCGAAGCGGGAGTTCGGCGAGCAGTACTTC. It is translated as CASSPKREFGEQYF.

The chain has TRBV4-1 and TRBJ2-3; the D is unclear. The CDR3 is 15 amino acids. The V end was cut by 6 bases, the J end by 0 bases, with 13 bases between. From germline, CDR1 is MGHRA and CDR2 YSYEKL. CDR3 nucleotides: TGCGCCAGCAGGGCCGACTCTACTAGCACAGATACGCAGTATTTT. This sequence encodes CASRADSTSTDTQYF.

V is TRBV4-2 and J is TRBJ2-5, with D tentatively TRBD1 (6 bases). This CDR3 is built from 15 residues. V was trimmed by 0 bases and J by 7 bases, leaving 15 bases between them. Germline-derived CDR1 and CDR2 are LGHNA and YNFKEQ. CDR3 protein: CASSQDPGAGRTQYF. The CDR3 DNA is TGTGCCAGCAGCCAAGATCCAGGGGCAGGGAGGACCCAGTACTTC.

J is TRBJ2-1 and V is TRBV28; 12 bases align to TRBD2. CDR3 length: 18 residues. In germline, CDR1 is MDHEN, CDR2 SYDVKM. Losses at the gene ends were 2 bases for V and 6 bases for J; bases not matched to a gene: 11. The CDR3 sequence is CASSLRLTSGSWANEQFF. CDR3 coding DNA: TGTGCCAGCAGTTTACGACTGACTAGCGGGAGTTGGGCCAATGAGCAGTTCTTC. Using reference TRBV28 and TRBJ2-1 for the parts outside the CDR3, the full variable domain is DVKVTQSSRYLVKRTGEKVFLECVQDMDHENMFWYRQDPGLGLRLIYFSYDVKMKEKGDIPEGYSVSREKKERFSLILESASTNQTSMYLCASSLRLTSGSWANEQFFGPGTRLTVL.

The sample holds one count of this clone. V and J are TRBV13 and TRBJ2-4, with TRBD1 matching 7 bases. The CDR3 consists of 16 residues. The trim removed 3 bases at V and 5 bases at J, leaving 10 bases unmatched. The germline V gene has CDR1 PRHDT and CDR2 FYEKMQ (reference sequence). The CDR3 region has the DNA TGTGCCAGCAGCTTGGCCTCGGGACAGAACCAAAACATTCAGTACTTC. Translation: CASSLASGQNQNIQYF. Supplemented by reference TRBV13 and TRBJ2-4, the full variable domain reads AAGVIQSPRHLIKEKRETATLKCYPIPRHDTVYWYQQGPGQDPQFLISFYEKMQSDKGSIPDRFSAQQFSDYHSELNMSSLELGDSALYFCASSLASGQNQNIQYFGAGTRLSVL.

The chain employs TRBV19 and TRBJ2-2; 11 positions match TRBD2. Germline V CDR1 and CDR2: LNHDA, SQIVND (reference sequence). With V trimmed by 3 bases and J by 0 bases, 9 bases remained unmatched. The CDR3 has 19 residues. For the CDR3, the DNA is TGTGCCAGTAGTATTGGTCTAGCGGGAGGATACTCGAACACCGGGGAGCTGTTTTTT. Translated, it gives CASSIGLAGGYSNTGELFF.

The chain joins TRBV6-5 to TRBJ1-5, with TRBD1 matching over 8 bases. The CDR3 spans 15 residues. The germline V gene encodes CDR1 MNHEY and CDR2 SVGAGI. V was clipped by 10 bases and J by 5 bases; unmatched bases: 13. CDR3 nucleotide sequence: TGTGCCACCGGGTCATCGGCAGGGGGCCATCAGCCCCAGCATTTT. This codes for CATGSSAGGHQPQHF.